This TCR beta chain was identified during a study of blood T cells in healthy people across ages. This clonotype was recorded only once. There are 16 residues in the CDR3. The germline gives CDR1 SQVTM, CDR2 ANQGSEA. V shed 1 base, J shed 1 base, and the junction held 5 bases outside the gene matches. For the second PCR, which ran for roughly 6 to 11 cycles, a sample-barcoded 5' primer and a J-beta primer mix were used. MiXCR, applied by TCRdb to the 5' RACE reads, yields one record per CDR3 protein. The data contain fewer than 600,000 distinct CDR3 sequences, roughly a quarter of them singletons. The same data also contributed to another study, on T cells of mothers and their children.

The receptor was derived from a boy aged 2 to 10 in good health. The sample comprised blood. The V gene is TRBV29-1, the J gene TRBJ2-1, with TRBD2 matching over 9 bases. The CDR3 DNA reads as TGCAGCGTTGAAGGTCTAGCGGGAAGATCCTACAATGAGCAGTTCTTC. It specifies CSVEGLAGRSYNEQFF.